Shown below are 26 T cell receptor beta chains from a single sample sequenced in a study of blood T cell repertoires in COVID-19. Data came from immunoSEQ multiplex PCR; TCRdb stores just in-frame clones and leaves some out. The sample lists 110,000 to 150,000 clones; 70% to 90% were seen once. Sequenced material: peripheral blood. The receptor source for this set is a woman aged 80 or older with acute or convalescent COVID-19.

This rearrangement joins TRBV19 to TRBJ2-2, with 9 nucleotides matching TRBD2. The CDR3 totals 16 residues. Looked up from germline, CDR1 is LNHDA and CDR2 is SQIVND (reference sequence). V was clipped by 5 bases and J by 4 bases; unmatched bases: 8. CDR3 sequence: CASSPSAGGITGELFF. The CDR3 nucleotides read TGTGCCAGTAGTCCGAGTGCGGGGGGGATCACCGGGGAGCTGTTTTTT.

This clone has more than one count but fewer than ten. The DNA of the CDR3 is TGTGCCAGCAGTGAAGAGCACTTGCGGAACACAGATACGCAGTATTTT. Protein product: CASSEEHLRNTDTQYF. This chain links TRBV2 with TRBJ2-3, with D unresolved. The CDR3 extends over 16 amino acids. Germline CDR1 is SNHLY and CDR2 is FYNNEI. V was shortened by 1 base and J by 2 bases, with 13 bases between the two germline ends.

V usage is TRBV7-2 and J usage is TRBJ2-2, with 7 positions matching TRBD2. Germline assignment: CDR1 SGHTA and CDR2 FQGNSA. This CDR3 is built from 17 residues. J lost 0 bases, V lost 5 bases, and 9 bases had no gene match. The CDR3 DNA follows: TGTGCCAGCAGCACCAAACTAGCGAATACGAACACCGGGGAGCTGTTTTTT. Protein product: CASSTKLANTNTGELFF.

The chain carries TRBV9 and TRBJ1-4; D is ambiguous. The length of the CDR3 is 15 residues. V lost 0 bases and J lost 5, with 11 bases in between. Germline CDR1 is SGDLS and CDR2 is YYNGEE. CDR3 protein: CASSVGNRRNEKLFF. The CDR3, as DNA: TGTGCCAGCAGCGTAGGTAACAGAAGGAATGAAAAACTGTTTTTT.

V usage is TRBV18 and J usage is TRBJ1-6; D is possibly TRBD1 (6 bases). The length of the CDR3 is 14 residues. The germline V gene encodes CDR1 KGHSH and CDR2 LQKENI. V lost 2 bases, J lost 9 bases, and 11 bases lay in between. The CDR3 region is CASSPSTGGSPLHF. The CDR3 DNA follows: TGTGCCAGCTCACCATCGACAGGAGGTTCACCCCTCCACTTT.

The V call is TRBV5-4, the J call TRBJ1-3; D call uncertain. The germline V gene has CDR1 SGHNT and CDR2 YYREEE (reference sequence). The CDR3 loop spans 18 amino acids. Trimming pared 0 bases from V and 3 bases from J, leaving 19 bases between. The CDR3: CASSLGGISRGGGNTIYF. The CDR3 region has the DNA TGTGCCAGCAGCTTGGGGGGTATCAGTCGGGGTGGTGGAAACACCATATATTTT.

The CDR3 DNA is TGTGCCAGCAGCTTGGAGGCTCGGCAGGGGGAGACCCAGTACTTC. Its protein product is CASSLEARQGETQYF. This chain uses TRBV5-4 with TRBJ2-5, with D maybe TRBD1 (6 bases). CDR1 is SGHNT and CDR2 is YYREEE in the germline V gene (reference sequence). Trimming shortened V by 0 bases and J by 5 bases, and 14 bases separated the two germline ends. The CDR3 has 15 amino acids.

The chain joins TRBV3-1 (or the pseudogene TRBV3-2) to TRBJ2-7; TRBD1 matches at 10 bases. The germline CDR1 and CDR2 sequences are LGHDT and YNNKEL (reference sequence). This CDR3 is 18 amino acids long. With 1 base clipped from V and 1 base from J, the junction kept 10 bases outside the gene matches. Written as DNA, the CDR3 is TGTGCCAGCAGCCAAGTAGTGGGGGGACAGGGGTTTTCCTACGAGCAGTACTTC. Protein product: CASSQVVGGQGFSYEQYF.

This sequence joins TRBV6-2 or TRBV6-3 and TRBJ1-1; D possibly corresponds to TRBD1 (5 bases). CDR1 and CDR2 (germline): MNHEY, SVGEGT. V was trimmed by 4 bases and J by 3 bases, leaving 6 bases between them. The length of the CDR3 is 12 residues. CDR3 in amino acids: CASSWGYTEAFF. CDR3 in DNA: TGTGCCAGCAGTTGGGGCTACACTGAAGCTTTCTTT.

The genes are TRBV25-1 and TRBJ1-3; D might be TRBD1 (6 bases). Trimming pared 6 bases from V and 6 bases from J, leaving 24 bases between. The CDR3 is 17 residues long. Germline V gene sequence: CDR1 MGHDK, CDR2 SYGVNS. CDR3 nucleotide sequence: TGTGCCAGCAGCAAGTCCCGGGACATCTGGGGCGAAAACACCATATATTTT. Protein product: CASSKSRDIWGENTIYF.

V usage is TRBV11-3 and J usage is TRBJ1-3; D gene uncertain. The V gene's germline CDR1 is SGHNT and CDR2 YENEEA. The CDR3 runs to 13 residues. Trimming took 4 bases from V and 3 from J, leaving 7 bases between them. The CDR3 loop is CASSSLFGNTIYF. In DNA form, the CDR3 reads TGTGCCAGCAGCTCTCTTTTTGGAAACACCATATATTTT.

The genes are TRBV6-5 and TRBJ1-4; 8 bases line up with TRBD1. The trim removed 6 bases at V and 8 bases at J, leaving 2 bases unmatched. CDR1 is MNHEY and CDR2 is SVGAGI in the germline V gene. This CDR3 has 12 residues. The DNA of the CDR3 is TGTGCCAGCAGCCGGGACAGGGAAAAACTGTTTTTT. This encodes CASSRDREKLFF.

In DNA form, the CDR3 reads TGTGCCAGTAGTCAACGGGGAAACACCATATATTTT. Residues: CASSQRGNTIYF. The V and J genes are TRBV19 and TRBJ1-3; D not resolved. Germline-derived CDR1 and CDR2 are LNHDA and SQIVND (reference sequence). Deletions cut 5 bases from V and 4 bases from J, with 6 bases between. CDR3 size: 12 residues.

The chain employs TRBV19 and TRBJ2-7; D remains ambiguous. The V end lost 0 bases, the J end lost 4 bases, and 7 bases lay between the germline ends. Germline V gene lookup returns CDR1 LNHDA and CDR2 SQIVND (reference sequence). The CDR3 covers 13 residues. Here the CDR3 DNA reads TGTGCCAGTAGTATAGATGCAGGATACGAGCAGTACTTC. Protein sequence: CASSIDAGYEQYF. Supplemented by reference TRBV19 and TRBJ2-7, the full variable domain reads DGGITQSPKYLFRKEGQNVTLSCEQNLNHDAMYWYRQDPGQGLRLIYYSQIVNDFQKGDIAEGYSVSREKKESFPLTVTSAQKNPTAFYLCASSIDAGYEQYFGPGTRLTVT.

The genes are TRBV15 and TRBJ2-5; D is perhaps TRBD2 (6 bases). V dropped 7 bases and J dropped 2 bases, with 17 bases sitting between them. CDR3 length: 15 amino acids. Per the germline V gene, CDR1 is LNHNV and CDR2 is YYDKDF (reference sequence). The CDR3 spells CATNHGTQGQETQYF. The DNA of the CDR3 is TGTGCCACCAACCACGGGACTCAGGGTCAAGAGACCCAGTACTTC.

The rearrangement links TRBV30 to TRBJ1-2; 9 positions agree with TRBD1. Trimming removed 2 bases from V and 6 bases from J; junction bases left unmatched: 7. The V gene's germline CDR1 is GTSNPN and CDR2 SVGIG (reference sequence). The CDR3 extends over 14 amino acids. CDR3 coding DNA: TGTGCCTGGAGTCGGAACACAGGGGGCCATGGCTACACCTTC. Translation gives CAWSRNTGGHGYTF.

This chain links TRBV25-1 with TRBJ1-2; TRBD1 might be the D (6 bases). V lost 5 bases and J 6 bases, leaving 19 bases between the germline ends. Germline-derived CDR1 and CDR2 are MGHDK and SYGVNS. The CDR3 length is 15 residues. The CDR3 loop is CASSPRTGQLHGYTF. The CDR3 region has the DNA TGTGCCAGCAGTCCGCGGACGGGACAACTTCATGGCTACACCTTC.

V gene TRBV11-1 combines with J gene TRBJ2-7; D remains unclear. The CDR3 has 13 amino acids. Trimming stripped 5 bases from V and 3 bases from J, with 11 bases between. Germline loops: CDR1 SGHAT, CDR2 FQDESV (reference sequence). The CDR3: CASSHPYSYEQYF. CDR3 DNA: TGTGCCAGCAGCCACCCTTACAGCTACGAGCAGTACTTC. Drawing the rest from reference TRBV11-1 and TRBJ2-7, the complete variable domain is EAEVAQSPRYKITEKSQAVAFWCDPISGHATLYWYRQILGQGPELLVQFQDESVVDDSQLPKDRFSAERLKGVDSTLKIQPAELGDSAMYLCASSHPYSYEQYFGPGTRLTVT.

V is TRBV7-9 and J is TRBJ1-2, with a tentative D call TRBD1 (6 bases). V was shortened by 2 bases and J by 4 bases, with 14 bases between the two germline ends. Germline V gene sequence: CDR1 SEHNR, CDR2 FQNEAQ (reference sequence). The CDR3 is 15 amino acids. The CDR3 protein is CASSLLRGGSYGYTF. CDR3 DNA sequence: TGTGCCAGCAGCTTACTTAGGGGGGGGAGCTATGGCTACACCTTC.

Only a few counts were recorded for this clone. The chain uses TRBV21-1 and TRBJ2-2; the D call in the table, TRBD1, was not verified against the DNA. TRBV21-1 is recorded as a pseudogene. The CDR3 sequence is 16 residues long. The CDR3 region is CASSLPGTGFTGELFF. Written as DNA, the CDR3 is TGTGCCAGCAGCTTGCCCGGGACAGGGTTCACCGGGGAGCTGTTTTTT.

V usage is TRBV19 and J usage is TRBJ2-1, with 8 positions matching TRBD1. The J segment lost 14 bases and the V segment lost 4 bases, leaving 7 bases of the junction unmatched. This CDR3 contains 12 residues. Germline V gene sequence: CDR1 LNHDA, CDR2 SQIVND (reference sequence). The CDR3 DNA follows: TGTGCCAGTAGTAGAGGGGACAGGAAGGAGTTCTTC. This gives the protein CASSRGDRKEFF.

The chain couples TRBV5-1 to TRBJ2-5; D may be TRBD2 (5 bases). V lost 4 bases and J lost 4, with 17 bases in between. This CDR3 region has 15 residues. Looked up from germline, CDR1 is SGHRS and CDR2 is YFSETQ. The DNA for the CDR3 is TGCGCCAGCAGCCTCGGACTGACACCAATAGAGACCCAGTACTTC. This gives the protein CASSLGLTPIETQYF.

J is TRBJ1-2 and V is TRBV27; D call uncertain. The germline V gene encodes CDR1 MNHEY and CDR2 SMNVEV (reference sequence). Trimming shortened V by 6 bases and J by 3 bases, and 11 bases separated the two germline ends. CDR3 length: 13 amino acids. The CDR3 spells CASRNTAYYGYTF. CDR3 in DNA: TGTGCCAGCAGAAATACAGCCTACTATGGCTACACCTTC.

The genes are TRBV29-1 and TRBJ2-7; 11 bases map to TRBD2. The CDR3 consists of 14 residues. J gave up 5 bases and V 6 bases, and 9 bases lay outside the gene matches. From germline, CDR1 is SQVTM and CDR2 ANQGSEA. The CDR3 DNA is TGCAGCGTCACACCTAGCGGGGGGCTTCACGAGCAGTACTTC. Its translation: CSVTPSGGLHEQYF.

The chain combines TRBV29-1 with TRBJ1-1; D is perhaps TRBD1 (5 bases). V was pared by 4 bases and J by 5 bases, with 14 bases between. Germline V lookup: CDR1 SQVTM, CDR2 ANQGSEA. The CDR3 totals 13 residues. The CDR3 bases are TGCAGCGTTGTCAAGGGGTCCGGAACTGAAGCTTTCTTT. Encoded protein: CSVVKGSGTEAFF.

The table lists this clone with a count of one. J is TRBJ1-1 and V is TRBV7-2; no clear D. Germline V gives CDR1 SGHTA, CDR2 FQGNSA. CDR3 size: 16 residues. With 4 bases removed from V and 0 bases from J, the gap between germline ends came to 15 bases. This CDR3 reads CASSSLGGSMNTEAFF. In DNA, the CDR3 is TGTGCCAGCAGCTCACTAGGCGGCAGTATGAACACTGAAGCTTTCTTT.